A selection of T cell receptor beta chains follows, all from one sample in a study of cytomegalovirus exposure and HLA in healthy donors. Method: immunoSEQ multiplex PCR; TCRdb's copy keeps in-frame clones and lacks some. Counted here are 50,000 to 65,000 clones, about three quarters occurring once; the ten biggest clones make up about 3%. Sequencing was done on a sample of PBMCs. These TCRs come from a man between 18 and 29 years old in good health and CMV-seronegative. CDR3s include the opening cysteine and the closing phenylalanine or tryptophan. A D gene is named only where the DNA matches it firmly. Some rows have no size entry. The others give once, few or many, or a class for an expanded clone.

>TRBD1|TRBJ2-1|medium-sized|TRBV7-9
CASSPTFGDRGSYNEQFF
TGTGCCAGCAGCCCTACATTCGGGGACAGGGGATCCTACAATGAGCAGTTCTTC
>-|TRBJ2-3|few|TRBV6-5
CASSYYGSTDTQYF
TGTGCCAGCAGTTACTACGGGAGCACAGATACGCAGTATTTT
>-|TRBJ1-4|-|TRBV5-4
CASSRSAGGVTNEKLFF
TGTGCCAGCAGCCGAAGTGCGGGCGGGGTAACTAATGAAAAACTGTTTTTT
>-|TRBJ1-3|-|TRBV18
CASSNSTGNTIYF
TGTGCCAGCTCAAACAGTACTGGAAACACCATATATTTT
>-|TRBJ2-7|-|TRBV4-3
CASSQGFLGRASYEQYF
TGCGCCAGCAGCCAAGGTTTTCTCGGGAGAGCATCCTACGAGCAGTACTTC
>TRBD1|TRBJ1-1|-|TRBV6-4
CASRGTGGGDTEAFF
TGTGCCAGCAGAGGGACAGGCGGAGGGGATACTGAAGCTTTCTTT
>-|TRBJ1-5|-|TRBV29-1
CSAGQSNQPQHF
TGCAGCGCCGGACAGAGCAATCAGCCCCAGCATTTT
>TRBD2|TRBJ2-1|-|TRBV20-1
CSAILANEQFF
TGCAGTGCCATACTAGCGAATGAGCAGTTCTTC
>-|TRBJ1-3|once|TRBV9
CASSVALPQGRGVGNTIYF
TGTGCCAGCAGCGTAGCCCTACCACAGGGCAGGGGCGTTGGAAACACCATATATTTT
>TRBD2|TRBJ2-7|once|TRBV28
CASRLAGAGSGEQYF
TGTGCCAGCAGACTAGCGGGAGCCGGCTCCGGCGAGCAGTACTTC
>-|TRBJ1-1|once|TRBV7-9
CASSGQPNTEAFF
TGTGCCAGCAGTGGACAACCGAACACTGAAGCTTTCTTT
>-|TRBJ1-1|-|TRBV13
CASSPGQGNTEAFF
TGTGCCAGCAGCCCAGGGCAGGGGAACACTGAAGCTTTCTTT
>-|TRBJ2-6|-|TRBV4-2
CASSQRSSGAGANVLTF
TGTGCCAGCAGCCAACGATCATCAGGGGCTGGGGCCAACGTCCTGACTTTC
>TRBD1|TRBJ1-4|-|TRBV5-1
CASSLEGGTEKLFF
TGCGCCAGCAGCTTGGAAGGGGGCACTGAAAAACTGTTTTTT
>-|TRBJ1-1|-|TRBV9
CASSVGGALNTEAFF
TGTGCCAGCAGCGTCGGGGGGGCGTTAAACACTGAAGCTTTCTTT
>TRBD1|TRBJ1-2|few|TRBV2
CASRGQDLNYGYTF
TGTGCCAGCAGGGGACAGGATTTAAACTATGGCTACACCTTC
>TRBD2|TRBJ2-5|-|TRBV2
CASSRGGPAETQYF
TGTGCCAGCAGTCGCGGGGGGCCTGCGGAGACCCAGTACTTC
>TRBD2|TRBJ2-4|-|TRBV28
CASRPAWEGHIQYF
TGTGCCAGCAGACCCGCCTGGGAGGGCCACATTCAGTACTTC
>TRBD1|TRBJ1-2|-|TRBV6-5
CASSPGTGYGYTF
TGTGCCAGCAGTCCCGGGACAGGCTACGGCTACACCTTC
>TRBD2|TRBJ2-7|few|TRBV10-3
CAIGGSFDEQYF
TGTGCCATCGGCGGGAGTTTCGACGAGCAGTACTTC
>-|TRBJ2-1|-|TRBV11-1
CASSLEAGKEQFF
TGTGCCAGCAGCTTAGAGGCGGGAAAAGAGCAGTTCTTC
>TRBD2|TRBJ2-1|-|TRBV2
CASSEALFLAGGTSSYNEQFF
TGTGCCAGCAGTGAAGCCCTATTCCTAGCGGGAGGGACGAGCTCCTACAATGAGCAGTTCTTC
>-|TRBJ2-2|-|TRBV30
CAWRRGSSGRTGELFF
TGTGCCTGGAGACGGGGGAGTAGTGGTAGAACCGGGGAGCTGTTTTTT
>TRBD2|TRBJ2-7|-|TRBV5-1
CASSLEMTSGRAYEQYF
TGCGCCAGCAGCTTGGAAATGACTAGCGGGAGGGCCTACGAGCAGTACTTC
>TRBD1|TRBJ2-3|-|TRBV28
CASTPGGSTDTQYF
TGTGCCAGTACCCCAGGGGGCTCAACAGATACGCAGTATTTT
>-|TRBJ2-7|-|TRBV6-5
CASTKRNLYEQYF
TGTGCCAGCACCAAGAGGAACCTTTACGAGCAGTACTTC
>-|TRBJ2-1|-|TRBV2
CASSERWLISYNEQFF
TGTGCCAGCAGTGAGCGGTGGCTTATCTCCTACAATGAGCAGTTCTTC
>TRBD2|TRBJ2-7|-|TRBV5-1
CASSLWTSGSSYEQYF
TGCGCCAGCAGCTTATGGACTAGCGGGAGCTCCTACGAGCAGTACTTC
>-|TRBJ2-3|-|TRBV29-1
CSVEVGGVGTDTQYF
TGCAGCGTTGAGGTGGGGGGAGTCGGCACAGATACGCAGTATTTT
>-|TRBJ1-2|-|TRBV5-1
CASRPSNGTADRRGYTF
TGCGCCAGCAGACCATCTAACGGGACTGCCGACCGTAGGGGCTACACCTTC
>-|TRBJ1-4|once|TRBV7-9
CASSSDVGRGKLFF
TGTGCCAGCAGCTCCGATGTAGGTCGCGGAAAACTGTTTTTT
>TRBD2|TRBJ2-1|few|TRBV5-6
CASSSARLADNEQFF
TGTGCCAGCAGCTCCGCCCGCCTAGCGGACAATGAGCAGTTCTTC
>-|TRBJ2-5|-|TRBV27
CASSYQETQYF
TGTGCCAGCAGCTACCAAGAGACCCAGTACTTC
>TRBD1|TRBJ1-6|-|TRBV18
CASSASGTGVSPLHF
TGTGCCAGCTCAGCAAGCGGGACAGGGGTTTCACCCCTCCACTTT
>-|TRBJ1-4|-|TRBV4-2
CASSQAWGEANEKLFF
TGTGCCAGCAGCCAAGCTTGGGGAGAAGCTAATGAAAAACTGTTTTTT
>TRBD2|TRBJ2-3|-|TRBV7-2
CASSLLAGSGGTQYF
TGTGCCAGCAGCTTACTAGCGGGGTCGGGGGGTACGCAGTATTTT
>TRBD1|TRBJ2-7|-|TRBV28
CASSRSQGTGTYEQYF
TGTGCCAGCAGCCGCAGCCAGGGGACAGGGACCTACGAGCAGTACTTC
>-|TRBJ2-7|once|TRBV27
CASSLRSGYSYEQYF
TGTGCCAGCAGTTTAAGGTCAGGGTACTCCTACGAGCAGTACTTC
>-|TRBJ1-1|-|TRBV10-3
CAIRGQSVTANTEAFF
TGTGCCATCAGAGGACAGAGTGTAACAGCGAACACTGAAGCTTTCTTT
>TRBD2|TRBJ2-2|-|TRBV29-1
CSYKGASGEGSTGELFF
TGCAGCTATAAGGGGGCTAGCGGGGAGGGGAGTACCGGGGAGCTGTTTTTT
>-|TRBJ2-1|-|TRBV4-2
CASSQEMGSRYNEQFF
TGTGCCAGCAGCCAAGAGATGGGTAGCCGCTACAATGAGCAGTTCTTC